Below, 26 T cell receptor beta chains from the same sample are listed, as sequenced in a study of CD8 T cells in ankylosing spondylitis listed by TCRdb under 2017. The library was generated by 5' RACE. Sequenced using an Illumina HiSeq 2500. In-frame beta chains were kept once TCRdb had trimmed the public reads at Q25 with fastp and called clones with MiXCR. A single entry per CDR3 protein holds the most common genes and DNA from its merged rows. Present in this sample are 290,000 or so distinct CDR3 sequences, roughly 20% of which were seen just once. The ten largest clones take up roughly 3.6% of the sample. Sequenced sample: blood, either unsorted or a sorted T cell fraction (not recorded which). Receptors were obtained from a female donor with ankylosing spondylitis or in good health (not recorded which).

This clonotype was counted only a few times. The chain has TRBV18 and TRBJ1-5; D perhaps matches TRBD1 (6 bases). Trimming removed 0 bases at V and 1 base at J, with 7 bases between. CDR3 length: 15 amino acids. From germline, CDR1 is KGHSH and CDR2 LQKENI. Here the CDR3 reads CASSPPGGSNQPQHF. The CDR3 bases are TGTGCCAGCTCACCACCAGGGGGGAGCAATCAGCCCCAGCATTTT. Supplemented by reference TRBV18 and TRBJ1-5, the full variable domain reads NAGVMQNPRHLVRRRGQEARLRCSPMKGHSHVYWYRQLPEEGLKFMVYLQKENIIDESGMPKERFSAEFPKEGPSILRIQQVVRGDSAAYFCASSPPGGSNQPQHFGDGTRLSIL.

To note about this clonotype: A much larger clonotype is one base distant, so this may be a read error. The chain joins TRBV5-1 to TRBJ2-7, with 7 bases identical to TRBD2. The germline gives CDR1 SGHRS, CDR2 YFSETQ. The length of the CDR3 is 14 residues. Trimming took 5 bases from V and 4 from J; bases not matched to a gene: 9. CDR3 sequence: CASSQEGLTYEQYF. The CDR3 DNA reads TGCGCCAGCAGTCAGGAGGGACTAACATACGAGCAGTACTTC.

This clonotype was picked up a small number of times. The V gene is TRBV29-1, the J gene TRBJ1-4; D not certain. Germline V CDR1 and CDR2: SQVTM, ANQGSEA. Trimming removed 7 bases from V and 7 bases from J, with 13 bases in between. This CDR3 has 12 amino acids. CDR3 region: CSAEAEGEKLFF. The DNA for the CDR3 is TGCAGCGCCGAAGCCGAGGGTGAAAAACTGTTTTTT.

At least ten counts were recorded for this clonotype. The gene calls are TRBV12-3 or TRBV12-4 and TRBJ1-5; no reliable D call. CDR3 size: 15 residues. V dropped 2 bases and J dropped 0 bases, with 8 bases sitting between them. The CDR3, as DNA: TGTGCCAGCAGTTTATCGGAATTTAGCAATCAGCCCCAGCATTTT. It translates to CASSLSEFSNQPQHF.

The CDR3 DNA sequence: TGCAGTGTACCGGGACTAGCGGGAGTTGGAGATACGCAGTATTTT. It yields the protein CSVPGLAGVGDTQYF. This chain joins TRBV20-1 and TRBJ2-3; the match to TRBD2 covers 14 bases. V lost 7 bases, J lost 5 bases, and 8 bases stayed unmatched. The CDR3 contains 15 residues. Germline V CDR1 and CDR2: DFQATT, SNEGSKA (reference sequence).

V usage is TRBV12-3 or TRBV12-4 and J usage is TRBJ1-2, with TRBD1 identical over 7 bases. This CDR3 spans 16 amino acids. J was trimmed by 2 bases and V by 4 bases; bases with no gene match: 10. CDR3 loop: CASSSYQDRANYGYTF. The CDR3 DNA sequence: TGTGCCAGCAGTTCGTACCAAGACAGGGCGAACTATGGCTACACCTTC.

The V call is TRBV7-2, the J call TRBJ1-1; tentative D call: TRBD1 (5 bases). Germline V gene lookup returns CDR1 SGHTA and CDR2 FQGNSA. The V gene lost 5 bases and the J gene lost 3 bases, with 10 bases spanning the gap. The CDR3 spans 13 residues. The CDR3 region is CASSADSYTEAFF. The CDR3 nucleotides are TGTGCCAGCAGCGCAGACAGCTACACTGAAGCTTTCTTT.

This clonotype was observed many times. The chain has TRBV4-3 and TRBJ1-4; D uncertain. This CDR3 region has 12 residues. V shed 1 base and J shed 10 bases, with 7 bases lying between them. The V gene's germline CDR1 is LGHNA and CDR2 YSLEER. As DNA, the CDR3 is TGCGCCAGCAGCCAAGGTACGGGAAAACTGTTTTTT. This sequence encodes CASSQGTGKLFF.

This clonotype has a handful of counts. The rearrangement links TRBV20-1 to TRBJ2-5; unclear D gene. The CDR3 is 11 amino acids. CDR1 is DFQATT, CDR2 SNEGSKA, per germline (reference sequence). Trimming took off 0 bases at V and 9 bases at J, with 8 bases between the two ends. Here the CDR3 DNA reads TGCAGTGCTAGAGATCTGGCGGCCCAGTACTTC. This codes for CSARDLAAQYF.

The rearrangement links TRBV7-2 to TRBJ2-5; D possibly corresponds to TRBD2 (6 bases). Trimming cost V 1 base and J 7 bases, with 16 bases left between them. CDR1 and CDR2 from the germline V gene are SGHTA and FQGNSA. This CDR3 spans 15 amino acids. DNA of the CDR3: TGTGCCAGCAGCTTAGGGGCTAGCGAGAGGGGGACCCAGTACTTC. Translated: CASSLGASERGTQYF.

Only a few counts were recorded for this clonotype. The chain has TRBV11-2 and TRBJ2-7; the D gene is possibly TRBD1 (5 bases). The germline V gene encodes CDR1 SGHAT and CDR2 FQNNGV. The V end was cut by 4 bases, the J end by 5 bases, with 15 bases between. The CDR3 length is 14 residues. Written as DNA, the CDR3 is TGTGCCAGCAGCTCCTTGGCCAGGGCCCACGAGCAGTACTTC. This sequence encodes CASSSLARAHEQYF.

The CDR3: CASSFRTGLSYEQYF. The CDR3 bases are TGTGCCAGCAGTTTCCGGACAGGGTTATCCTACGAGCAGTACTTC. The chain carries TRBV27 and TRBJ2-7, with TRBD1 matching over 8 bases. CDR1 is MNHEY and CDR2 is SMNVEV in the germline V gene (reference sequence). The CDR3 runs to 15 residues. Trimming removed 3 bases from V and 1 base from J; junction bases left unmatched: 5.

This clonotype was seen ten or more times. V usage is TRBV29-1 and J usage is TRBJ2-5, with D unresolved. The length of the CDR3 is 11 residues. The germline V and J ends were trimmed by 7 bases and 4 bases, with 10 bases remaining between them. Germline-derived CDR1 and CDR2 are SQVTM and ANQGSEA. CDR3 nucleotides: TGCAGCGGTGGTTCGAGAGAGACCCAGTACTTC. This gives the protein CSGGSRETQYF.

This clonotype was picked up a small number of times. The rearrangement links TRBV6-1 to TRBJ1-2; unclear D gene. V lost 5 bases and J 4 bases, leaving 14 bases between the germline ends. Germline assignment: CDR1 MNHNS and CDR2 SASEGT. The CDR3 consists of 14 residues. The DNA for the CDR3 is TGTGCCAGCAGTCGACCTCAACAACCCTATGGCTACACCTTC. Its translation: CASSRPQQPYGYTF.

This clonotype was seen only a few times. The CDR3 loop is CATKPGATYEQYF. The CDR3 DNA sequence: TGTGCCACCAAGCCCGGGGCTACCTACGAGCAGTACTTC. The chain is built from TRBV6-1 and TRBJ2-7; tentatively, D is TRBD1 or TRBD2 (5 bases each). The length of the CDR3 is 13 residues. V lost 10 bases to trimming and J lost 2 bases, with 15 bases between them. CDR1 MNHNS and CDR2 SASEGT come from the germline V gene.

CDR3 sequence reads: CASKVTGVQETQYF. CDR3 DNA: TGTGCCAGCAAGGTGACAGGGGTTCAAGAGACCCAGTACTTC. The chain has TRBV28 and TRBJ2-5, with 8 nucleotides matching TRBD1. From germline, CDR1 is MDHEN and CDR2 SYDVKM. The CDR3 length is 14 residues. J lost 2 bases, V lost 7 bases, and 6 bases had no gene match.

This clonotype was recorded a few times. V is TRBV10-1 and J is TRBJ2-3; 9 bases are shared with TRBD2. The germline V gene encodes CDR1 WNHNN and CDR2 SYGVQD (reference sequence). V shed 3 bases, J shed 0 bases, and the junction held 1 base outside the gene matches. This CDR3 has 15 residues. The CDR3 region is CASSDAGGSTDTQYF. DNA of the CDR3: TGCGCCAGCAGTGATGCGGGAGGGAGCACAGATACGCAGTATTTT.

This clonotype has a count of ten or more. The rearrangement links TRBV20-1 to TRBJ1-1, with 7 bases matching TRBD1. Germline loops: CDR1 DFQATT, CDR2 SNEGSKA (reference sequence). Trimming removed 5 bases from V and 11 bases from J; junction bases left unmatched: 8. The CDR3 spans 11 residues. The CDR3 loop reads CSAEDRVRAFF. The CDR3 DNA is TGCAGTGCTGAAGACAGGGTCCGCGCTTTCTTT.

This clonotype was seen more than once but under ten times. The V and J genes are TRBV10-3 and TRBJ2-1; 12 bases line up with TRBD2. Germline loops: CDR1 ENHRY, CDR2 SYGVKD. Trimming cost V 11 bases and J 2 bases; bases outside gene matches: 16. This CDR3 is built from 18 residues. The chain's CDR3 is CALTDGTSGRMTYNEQFF. The CDR3 bases are TGTGCCTTGACAGACGGGACTAGCGGGCGTATGACCTACAATGAGCAGTTCTTC.

Note on this clonotype: At one end, the junction sequence differs from germline, possibly due to a read error. The chain couples TRBV11-2 to TRBJ2-1; D might be TRBD2 (6 bases). In germline, CDR1 is SGHAT, CDR2 FQNNGV. CDR3 length: 14 amino acids. The CDR3 nucleotides are TGTGCCAGCAGCCGCGCTAGCGCCTATAATGAGCAGTTCTTC. Its translation is CASSRASAYNEQFF.

This rearrangement joins TRBV29-1 to TRBJ1-1, with D tentatively TRBD1 (5 bases). Germline V CDR1 and CDR2: SQVTM, ANQGSEA. V was shortened by 7 bases and J by 8 bases, with 14 bases between the two germline ends. CDR3 size: 11 residues. The CDR3 loop is CSGGEPHEAFF. For the CDR3, the DNA is TGCAGCGGAGGGGAGCCACACGAAGCTTTCTTT.

This clonotype was found a few times. The chain employs TRBV29-1 and TRBJ1-5; maybe TRBD1 (6 bases). The CDR3 runs 13 residues. Germline lookup yields CDR1 SQVTM and CDR2 ANQGSEA. Trimming took off 4 bases at V and 5 bases at J, with 12 bases between the two ends. The CDR3 here is CSVVWGAHQPQHF. The DNA for the CDR3 is TGCAGCGTTGTTTGGGGGGCCCATCAGCCCCAGCATTTT.

The V call is TRBV24-1, the J call TRBJ2-3; 8 bases are a match to TRBD1. The CDR3 has 14 residues. Germline CDR1 is KGHDR and CDR2 is SFDVKD. J gave up 5 bases and V 4 bases, and 4 bases lay outside the gene matches. The DNA of the CDR3 is TGTGCCACCAGTGACGGACAGGGAAGAGATACGCAGTATTTT. It specifies CATSDGQGRDTQYF.

This clonotype was detected a few times. CDR3 bases: TGTGCCAGCCAGGGGACGGGTCGAGGCATTCAGTACTTC. This codes for CASQGTGRGIQYF. The gene calls are TRBV3-1 and TRBJ2-4; a weak D match, TRBD1 (6 bases). CDR1 is LGHDT, CDR2 YNNKEL, per germline (reference sequence). The CDR3 has 13 amino acids. Trimming stripped 8 bases from V and 9 bases from J, with 17 bases between.

The V and J genes are TRBV6-1 and TRBJ2-6; 7 bases agree with TRBD1. Germline V CDR1 and CDR2: MNHNS, SASEGT. This CDR3 comprises 15 residues. The V and J ends lost 6 bases and 2 bases, in that order; junction bases with no gene match: 4. The CDR3 region is CASRTTGTGANVLTF. CDR3 coding DNA: TGTGCCAGCAGAACGACAGGGACTGGGGCCAACGTCCTGACTTTC.

This chain uses TRBV19 with TRBJ2-7; D ambiguous. The CDR3 loop spans 11 amino acids. Germline V gene lookup returns CDR1 LNHDA and CDR2 SQIVND (reference sequence). The V gene lost 7 bases and the J gene lost 4 bases, with 8 bases spanning the gap. The DNA of the CDR3 is TGTGCCAGTACCATAAAGTACGAGCAGTACTTC. Protein: CASTIKYEQYF.